The following is a T cell receptor beta chain sequence with its context. Its antigen remains unidentified. The sample is drawn from a study of shared clonotypes between healthy human individuals. Study-level information: Researchers assigned three CD4 naive, three CD4 memory, two CD8 naive and one CD8 memory plate to each donor. Whole-study findings and limits: Read depth was anticipated to influence clonotype sharing among donors. The rarefaction results pointed to incomplete sorted-subset sequencing despite large depth.

This CDR3 has 13 amino acids. The junction had 5 bases not matched to a gene; V was cut back by 5 bases and J by 10 bases. Germline CDR1 and CDR2: SEHNR and FQNEAQ (reference sequence). Generated by immunoSEQ multiplex PCR, the TCRdb table keeps only in-frame clones and is missing some. The sample lists about 680,000 clones, under 95% occurring once. Naive CD8 populations comprised CD45RO-negative cells positively selected for CCR7, excluding terminally differentiated effector memory CD45RA+ cells. This sequence joins TRBV7-9 and TRBJ2-1; 10 positions match TRBD1. Sequenced sample: naive CD8+ T cells sorted from blood. This sequence originates from a man aged 25 to 40 in good health. The DNA for the CDR3 is TGTGCCAGCAGCGGGACAGGGGTCGGAGAGCAGTTCTTC. The encoded protein is CASSGTGVGEQFF.